Listed here are 19 T cell receptor beta chains from one sample, sequenced in a study of spatial heterogeneity in lung cancer. Using its own MiXCR run on the 5' RACE reads, TCRdb lists one record per CDR3 protein. The sample lists about 39,000 distinct CDR3 sequences, roughly 5.2% occurring once. Time point meaning: sample taken at primary tumor resection. TCRs were sequenced from unsorted whole RNA of tumor, nontumor lung or PBMC. Material: PBMCs, obtained at surgery. The receptors here all came from a male donor with early-stage non-small cell lung cancer.

Ten or more counts support this clonotype. The chain joins TRBV10-3 to TRBJ1-5, with D perhaps matching TRBD1 (6 bases). V was cut by 3 bases and J by 4 bases, with 10 bases left in between. CDR3 size: 14 residues. CDR1 is ENHRY and CDR2 is SYGVKD in the germline V gene. CDR3 DNA: TGTGCCATCAGTGAAGAGACAGGTAATCAGCCCCAGCATTTT. It yields the protein CAISEETGNQPQHF.

This clonotype occurred many times. This chain joins TRBV4-3 and TRBJ1-5, with a tentative D call TRBD1 (5 bases). Trimming stripped 0 bases from V and 1 base from J, with 16 bases between. The V gene's germline CDR1 is LGHNA and CDR2 YSLEER. The CDR3 covers 18 residues. For the CDR3, the DNA is TGCGCCAGCAGCCAAGATCCCCAGGGTAGTGGAAGCAATCAGCCCCAGCATTTT. Amino acid sequence: CASSQDPQGSGSNQPQHF.

The sample holds many counts of this clonotype. The chain uses TRBV12-3 or TRBV12-4 and TRBJ1-1; 7 positions match TRBD1. There are 14 residues in the CDR3. The V gene end was trimmed by 7 bases and the J gene end by 2 bases; junction bases not matched to a gene: 7. Here the CDR3 DNA reads TGTGCCAGCACCCGGGACAGTTTCAACACTGAAGCTTTCTTT. Translation: CASTRDSFNTEAFF.

J is TRBJ2-7 and V is TRBV20-1; weak D call: TRBD1 (5 bases). CDR3 size: 15 residues. The V and J ends lost 5 bases and 1 base respectively, with 18 bases between them. Per the germline V gene, CDR1 is DFQATT and CDR2 is SNEGSKA (reference sequence). CDR3 protein: CSAYRQQRMSYEQYF. The CDR3, as DNA: TGCAGTGCTTACCGACAGCAACGCATGTCCTACGAGCAGTACTTC.

This clonotype was counted many times. V is TRBV23-1 and J is TRBJ2-1; 9 bases are shared with TRBD1. TRBV23-1 is flagged as an ORF with uncertain function. CDR3 length: 17 residues. J lost 3 bases, V lost 1 base, and 7 bases had no gene match. CDR3 region: CASSQFFRDRDYNEQFF. CDR3 DNA: TGCGCCAGCAGTCAATTCTTCCGGGACAGGGACTACAATGAGCAGTTCTTC.

The chain carries TRBV18 and TRBJ2-1; D remains unclear. Trimming removed 5 bases from V and 4 bases from J, with 12 bases in between. The CDR3 has 14 residues. From germline, CDR1 is KGHSH and CDR2 LQKENI. CDR3 nucleotides: TGTGCCAGCTCAGCTTCCGGGTCTTACAATGAGCAGTTCTTC. Residues: CASSASGSYNEQFF.

This clonotype was picked up many times. The V gene is TRBV5-6, the J gene TRBJ1-5; D gene uncertain. The CDR3 totals 15 residues. V lost 5 bases and J lost 0, with 12 bases in between. Germline CDR1 SGHDT, CDR2 YYEEEE. DNA for the CDR3: TGTGCCAGCAGTCCCCCCCACCATAGCAATCAGCCCCAGCATTTT. It codes for CASSPPHHSNQPQHF.

In this sample, this clonotype turned up many times. This chain joins TRBV28 and TRBJ1-4; 8 nucleotides match TRBD1. After removal of 6 bases from V and 4 bases from J, the junction contained 7 bases not matched to a gene. CDR3 length: 15 residues. Germline CDR1 is MDHEN and CDR2 is SYDVKM. CDR3 loop: CASSHLGQDNEKLFF. CDR3 coding DNA: TGTGCCAGCAGCCACCTGGGACAGGATAATGAAAAACTGTTTTTT.

At least ten counts were recorded for this clonotype. The chain links TRBV7-3 to TRBJ1-1; no clear D. V shed 2 bases and J shed 6 bases, with 10 bases lying between them. This CDR3 is built from 13 residues. Per germline, CDR1 SGHTA and CDR2 FQGTGA. The CDR3 DNA is TGTGCCAGCAGCTTATCGGGCAGTTCTGAAGCTTTCTTT. Protein: CASSLSGSSEAFF.

This clonotype occurred many times. The rearrangement uses TRBV20-1 and TRBJ2-2; D call uncertain. Per germline, CDR1 DFQATT and CDR2 SNEGSKA (reference sequence). The CDR3 spans 13 residues. V lost 6 bases and J 1 base, leaving 9 bases between the germline ends. CDR3 bases: TGCAGTGCAAACAGAGAGAACACCGGGGAGCTGTTTTTT. Translating it yields CSANRENTGELFF.

Worth noting for this clonotype: A read error is possible here, since a much larger clone lies one base away. The chain carries TRBV2 and TRBJ2-1; 14 bases are shared with TRBD2. The CDR3 runs to 15 residues. Looked up from germline, CDR1 is SNHLY and CDR2 is FYNNEI. CDR3 protein: CAGSGTSGGINEQFF. DNA of the CDR3: TGTGCCGGCAGTGGGACTAGCGGGGGTATCAATGAGCAGTTCTTC.

This clonotype was counted ten times or more. The chain couples TRBV5-1 to TRBJ1-4; TRBD1 agrees at 7 bases. Germline V CDR1 and CDR2: SGHRS, YFSETQ. The ends lost 4 bases at V and 4 bases at J; junction bases unmatched: 7. The CDR3 totals 15 residues. CDR3 residues: CASSTSTGLNEKLFF. CDR3 nucleotide sequence: TGCGCCAGCAGCACCTCGACAGGGCTTAATGAAAAACTGTTTTTT.

The chain combines TRBV6-2 or TRBV6-3 with TRBJ2-5; 8 bases fit TRBD2. Germline V CDR1 and CDR2: MNHEY, SVGEGT. Unmatched junction bases numbered 10, after V lost 3 bases and J lost 4 bases. The CDR3 consists of 16 residues. CDR3 sequence (DNA): TGTGCCAGCAGTTATGGGGGGACTAGAAGAGGAGAGACCCAGTACTTC. Encoded protein: CASSYGGTRRGETQYF.

This clonotype was seen only a few times. This chain connects TRBV5-4 to TRBJ2-3, with a weak D call TRBD1 (7 bases). V was cut by 0 bases and J by 4 bases, with 15 bases left in between. The CDR3 is made up of 16 amino acids. CDR1 and CDR2 from the germline V gene are SGHNT and YYREEE (reference sequence). CDR3 protein: CASSLGVAGGPDTQYF. The CDR3 nucleotides are TGTGCCAGCAGCTTGGGGGTTGCAGGGGGGCCAGATACGCAGTATTTT.

The genes are TRBV5-1 and TRBJ1-3; a weak D match, TRBD1 (5 bases). Germline V gene data show CDR1 as SGHRS and CDR2 as YFSETQ. V was cut by 3 bases and J by 0 bases, with 16 bases left in between. This CDR3 contains 17 residues. The CDR3 is CASSSNTGRSSGNTIYF. In DNA form, the CDR3 reads TGCGCCAGCAGCTCCAATACGGGACGGAGCTCTGGAAACACCATATATTTT.

This clonotype was seen only a few times. The gene calls are TRBV19 and TRBJ2-7; TRBD1 matches at 9 bases. The V segment lost 6 bases and the J segment 6 bases; nucleotides outside the gene matches: 6. Germline values: CDR1 LNHDA, CDR2 SQIVND (reference sequence). This CDR3 has 13 amino acids. Here the CDR3 reads CASRRDRVSEQYF. CDR3 nucleotide sequence: TGTGCCAGTAGACGGGACAGGGTGAGCGAGCAGTACTTC.

This chain links TRBV11-2 with TRBJ2-3; 12 nucleotides align to TRBD2. Germline V gene sequence: CDR1 SGHAT, CDR2 FQNNGV. The CDR3 is 16 amino acids. J gave up 2 bases and V 5 bases, and 5 bases lay outside the gene matches. The CDR3 protein is CASSVGTSGYTDTQYF. The CDR3 DNA is TGTGCCAGCAGCGTGGGGACTAGCGGGTACACAGATACGCAGTATTTT.

In this sample, this clonotype turned up many times. The chain couples TRBV7-8 to TRBJ2-1; 13 bases fit TRBD2. The V segment lost 1 base and the J segment 11 bases; nucleotides outside the gene matches: 5. The CDR3 totals 15 residues. Germline-derived CDR1 and CDR2 are SGHVS and FQNEAQ. In nucleotides, the CDR3 is TGTGCCAGCAGCTTAGGGGGACTAGCGGGGACTAAGCAGTTCTTC. Its protein is CASSLGGLAGTKQFF.

The V call is TRBV3-1, the J call TRBJ2-5; D is unclear. Trimming left V 1 base short and J 2 bases short, with 8 bases between. The CDR3 has 14 amino acids. Looked up from germline, CDR1 is LGHDT and CDR2 is YNNKEL (reference sequence). The DNA of the CDR3 is TGTGCCAGCAGCCAAGCCAGGCCTCAAGAGACCCAGTACTTC. Encoded protein: CASSQARPQETQYF.